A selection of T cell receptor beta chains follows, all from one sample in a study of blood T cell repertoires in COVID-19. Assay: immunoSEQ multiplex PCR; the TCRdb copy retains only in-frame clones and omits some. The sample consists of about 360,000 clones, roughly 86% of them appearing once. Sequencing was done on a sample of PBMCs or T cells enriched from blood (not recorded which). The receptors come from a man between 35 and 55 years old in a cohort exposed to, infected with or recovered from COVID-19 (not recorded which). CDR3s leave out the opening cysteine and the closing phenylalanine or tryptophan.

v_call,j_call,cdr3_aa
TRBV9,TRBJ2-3,ASSVVAGVTDTQY
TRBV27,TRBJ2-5,ASSWTGGETQY
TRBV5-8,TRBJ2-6,ASTAGGAGANVLT
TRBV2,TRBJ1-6,ASRQGVGSPLH
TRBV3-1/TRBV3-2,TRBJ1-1,ASSHNPGQGGGTEAF
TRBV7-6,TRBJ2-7,ASSSGAAASPYEQY
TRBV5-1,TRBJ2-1,ASSLVWGPGNEQF
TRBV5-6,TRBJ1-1,ASSPGQFMNTEAF
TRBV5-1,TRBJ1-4,ASSSSDEKLF
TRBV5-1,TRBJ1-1,ASSSSTGGRTEAF
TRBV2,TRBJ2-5,AGELRTGSSSATQY
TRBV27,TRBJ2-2,ASSLDRAGGELF
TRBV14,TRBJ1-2,ASSRDRVYGYT
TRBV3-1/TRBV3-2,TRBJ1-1,ASSQVQNTEAF
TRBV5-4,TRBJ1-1,ASSSPRAGMNTEAF